These 11 T cell receptor beta chains originate from one sample sequenced in a study of T cells in Graves' hyperthyroidism and ophthalmopathy. Regions amplified from RNA transcripts were the TCR beta CDR3 regions. First-round RT-PCR of the TCR CDR3 relied on the HTBI primer set. TCRdb used MiXCR to reprocess the multiplex PCR reads, holding one entry per CDR3 protein. The data contain approximately 530,000 distinct CDR3 sequences, just under 20% of them singletons. Sequencing was carried out using blood. These receptors all come from a man between 35 and 55 years old with Graves' ophthalmopathy.

The chain recombines TRBV11-1 with TRBJ2-1; 13 bases match TRBD2. The CDR3 is 16 residues long. V trimming: 5 bases; J trimming: 13 bases; junction bases outside the gene matches: 14. Germline V lookup: CDR1 SGHAT, CDR2 FQDESV (reference sequence). The CDR3 protein is CASSAGTSGVKETQFF. CDR3 bases: TGTGCCAGCAGCGCCGGGACTAGCGGGGTAAAAGAGACCCAGTTCTTC.

This clonotype was observed a few times. The rearrangement joins TRBV4-3 to TRBJ2-2; 11 nucleotides align to TRBD2. With 0 bases clipped from V and 7 bases from J, the junction kept 4 bases outside the gene matches. Germline CDR1 LGHNA, CDR2 YSLEER. CDR3 size: 16 residues. CDR3 sequence reads: CASSQDGTSGDGELFF. The CDR3 DNA sequence: TGCGCCAGCAGCCAAGATGGGACTAGCGGAGACGGGGAGCTGTTTTTT.

This clonotype has ten or more counts. The chain has TRBV4-3 and TRBJ2-2, with TRBD2 identical over 15 bases. With 5 bases clipped from V and 7 bases from J, the junction kept 2 bases outside the gene matches. This CDR3 is 15 amino acids long. Germline lookup yields CDR1 LGHNA and CDR2 YSLEER. CDR3 in amino acids: CASSSGLAGGGELFF. The CDR3, as DNA: TGCGCCAGCAGCTCGGGACTAGCGGGAGGCGGGGAGCTGTTTTTT.

In this sample, this clonotype turned up a few times. The V gene is TRBV7-3, the J gene TRBJ1-1; D possibly corresponds to TRBD1 (5 bases). Germline V lookup: CDR1 SGHTA, CDR2 FQGTGA. The CDR3 extends over 13 amino acids. V was pared by 5 bases and J by 1 base, with 8 bases between. The CDR3 region has the DNA TGTGCCAGCAGCGATACAGGGAACACTGAAGCTTTCTTT. Translating gives CASSDTGNTEAFF. The entire variable domain, with the rest obtained from reference TRBV7-3 and TRBJ1-1, is as follows: GAGVSQTPSNKVTEKGKYVELRCDPISGHTALYWYRQSLGQGPEFLIYFQGTGAADDSGLPNDRFFAVRPEGSVSTLKIQRTERGDSAVYLCASSDTGNTEAFFGQGTRLTVV.

Only a few counts were recorded for this clonotype. The J gene is TRBJ2-1, the V gene TRBV28, with D unresolved. V was clipped by 6 bases and J by 4 bases, with 7 bases between them. Germline V gene sequence: CDR1 MDHEN, CDR2 SYDVKM. The CDR3 loop spans 12 amino acids. CDR3 nucleotides: TGTGCCAGCAGGCAGAATTACAATGAGCAGTTCTTC. Translation gives CASRQNYNEQFF.

This clonotype has a count of ten or more. The V call is TRBV11-2, the J call TRBJ2-2, with a tentative D call TRBD2 (5 bases). Germline CDR1 SGHAT, CDR2 FQNNGV. CDR3 length: 15 amino acids. Trimming removed 5 bases at V and 2 bases at J, with 12 bases between. The CDR3 loop reads CASSPPGLNTGELFF. The CDR3 DNA reads TGTGCCAGCAGCCCACCGGGGTTAAACACCGGGGAGCTGTTTTTT.

This clonotype has at least ten counts. The rearrangement joins TRBV29-1 to TRBJ2-1; 10 bases line up with TRBD2. Germline CDR1 SQVTM, CDR2 ANQGSEA. CDR3 length: 12 amino acids. V shed 7 bases and J 3 bases; nucleotides not matched to a gene: 0. The CDR3 spells CSGTSGYNEQFF. The CDR3, as DNA: TGCAGCGGGACTAGCGGCTACAATGAGCAGTTCTTC.

There are many counts of this clonotype. V and J are TRBV20-1 and TRBJ2-3, with 9 bases identical to TRBD2. The germline V gene has CDR1 DFQATT and CDR2 SNEGSKA (reference sequence). This CDR3 is 14 amino acids long. Trimming cost V 6 bases and J 6 bases; bases outside gene matches: 10. CDR3 amino acids: CSATPLAGSDTQYF. The CDR3 nucleotides read TGCAGTGCCACACCGCTAGCGGGATCGGATACGCAGTATTTT.

CDR3 sequence (DNA): TGTGCCAGCAGTTGGGGTTACGCAGATACGCAGTATTTT. It codes for CASSWGYADTQYF. The genes are TRBV28 and TRBJ2-3; D not certain. This CDR3 contains 13 residues. Per the germline V gene, CDR1 is MDHEN and CDR2 is SYDVKM. V lost 4 bases and J 4 bases, leaving 9 bases between the germline ends.

The genes are TRBV7-9 and TRBJ1-1; perhaps TRBD1 as D (6 bases). The V end lost 5 bases, the J end lost 4 bases, and 14 bases lay between the germline ends. In germline, CDR1 is SEHNR, CDR2 FQNEAQ (reference sequence). This CDR3 is built from 14 residues. DNA for the CDR3: TGTGCCAGCAGCCAAGGGGGGGGGTCCACTGAAGCTTTCTTT. It yields the protein CASSQGGGSTEAFF.

The chain has TRBV18 and TRBJ1-5, with D uncertain. This CDR3 spans 15 amino acids. Trimming removed 6 bases from V and 2 bases from J, with 14 bases in between. The germline CDR1 and CDR2 sequences are KGHSH and LQKENI. The CDR3 reads CASSLNSGGNQPQHF. CDR3 bases: TGTGCCAGCTCCCTAAACTCCGGTGGCAATCAGCCCCAGCATTTT. The complete variable domain, with remaining parts taken from reference TRBV18 and TRBJ1-5, reads NAGVMQNPRHLVRRRGQEARLRCSPMKGHSHVYWYRQLPEEGLKFMVYLQKENIIDESGMPKERFSAEFPKEGPSILRIQQVVRGDSAAYFCASSLNSGGNQPQHFGDGTRLSIL.